This passage covers 29 T cell receptor beta chains from one sample sequenced in a study of blood T cells in healthy people across ages. The second PCR ran about 6 to 12 cycles with a sample-barcoded 5' primer and J-beta primers. MiXCR was run by TCRdb on the 5' RACE reads, yielding one entry per CDR3 protein. The sample shows around 1.5 million distinct CDR3 sequences, about 35% of them seen only once. Sequences were obtained from blood. The origin of the receptors is a woman aged 25 to 45 in good health.

J is TRBJ2-1 and V is TRBV10-3, with D possibly matching TRBD2 (6 bases). This CDR3 is built from 15 residues. Trimming stripped 3 bases from V and 4 bases from J, with 13 bases between. Germline values: CDR1 ENHRY, CDR2 SYGVKD. The CDR3 region has the DNA TGTGCCATCAGTGACGAGGGAGGCCGGTACAATGAGCAGTTCTTC. Amino acids: CAISDEGGRYNEQFF.

This sequence joins TRBV5-1 and TRBJ1-1; 7 bases fit TRBD1. Germline V lookup: CDR1 SGHRS, CDR2 YFSETQ. The CDR3 covers 15 residues. Losses at the gene ends were 1 base for V and 1 base for J; bases not matched to a gene: 4. CDR3 DNA sequence: TGCGCCAGCAGCTTGTCACAGGGGCAGAACACTGAAGCTTTCTTT. Its protein product is CASSLSQGQNTEAFF.

This clonotype has ten or more counts. The chain combines TRBV5-1 with TRBJ2-1; TRBD2 agrees at 7 bases. The CDR3 is made up of 16 amino acids. V lost 4 bases to trimming and J lost 0 bases; unmatched junction nucleotides: 7. Germline V gene sequence: CDR1 SGHRS, CDR2 YFSETQ. In DNA form, the CDR3 reads TGCGCCAGCAGCCCCCAAGGCGGGAGCTCCTACAATGAGCAGTTCTTC. It encodes CASSPQGGSSYNEQFF.

CDR3 in DNA: TGCGCCAGCAGCTTGGGTACCACAACGGAAGCTGGAGAGACCCAGTACTTC. It specifies CASSLGTTTEAGETQYF. This sequence joins TRBV5-1 and TRBJ2-7; D not resolved. TRBJ2-5 matches the DNA end more closely, so the J call is doubtful. This CDR3 has 17 amino acids. Per germline, CDR1 SGHRS and CDR2 YFSETQ.

The chain recombines TRBV29-1 with TRBJ1-1; the match to TRBD1 covers 9 bases. Germline CDR1 is SQVTM and CDR2 is ANQGSEA. The CDR3 totals 13 residues. With 8 bases clipped from V and 5 bases from J, the junction kept 9 bases outside the gene matches. The CDR3 sequence is CSSSDRGGTEAFF. The CDR3, as DNA: TGCAGCTCCTCGGACAGGGGCGGTACTGAAGCTTTCTTT.

This clonotype occurred a few times. The chain uses TRBV20-1 and TRBJ2-1; D is unclear. The germline V gene encodes CDR1 DFQATT and CDR2 SNEGSKA (reference sequence). This CDR3 region has 11 residues. V dropped 5 bases and J dropped 6 bases, with 8 bases sitting between them. The CDR3 DNA reads TGCAGTGCTCTTTTTGGCAATGAGCAGTTCTTC. This gives the protein CSALFGNEQFF.

This clonotype appeared a single time. As the CDR3 is not closed by the conserved phenylalanine or tryptophan, this likely results from a read error. The chain links TRBV3-1 to TRBJ2-5; D might be TRBD1 (5 bases). V was trimmed by 3 bases and J by 0 bases, leaving 8 bases between them. The CDR3 length is 14 residues. The V gene's germline CDR1 is LGHDT and CDR2 YNNKEL (reference sequence). CDR3 amino acids: CASSHPGHQETQYC. Written as DNA, the CDR3 is TGTGCCAGCAGCCATCCAGGGCACCAAGAGACCCAGTACTGC.

This chain joins TRBV4-1 and TRBJ2-4; D is uncertain. This CDR3 has 15 residues. The V and J ends lost 0 bases and 6 bases respectively, with 12 bases between them. In germline, CDR1 is MGHRA, CDR2 YSYEKL. The CDR3 bases are TGCGCCAGCAGCCAAGATCCGGCTTACGGAAACATTCAGTACTTC. Translating gives CASSQDPAYGNIQYF.

About this clonotype: A read error is possible here, since a much larger clone lies one base away. V gene TRBV28 combines with J gene TRBJ2-5, with 7 bases matching TRBD2. There are 15 residues in the CDR3. V was clipped by 4 bases and J by 11 bases; unmatched bases: 16. Germline CDR1 is MDHEN and CDR2 is SYDVKM. CDR3 protein: CASSSPGTKINEQYF. The CDR3 DNA sequence: TGTGCCAGCAGTTCCCCCGGGACTAAAATCAATGAGCAGTACTTC.

The V call is TRBV5-6, the J call TRBJ2-1, with D unclear. Germline CDR1 SGHDT, CDR2 YYEEEE. V was shortened by 1 base and J by 6 bases, with 11 bases between the two germline ends. The CDR3 sequence is 14 residues long. The CDR3 loop is CASSLSLTINEQFF. The CDR3 bases are TGTGCCAGCAGCTTGAGTCTAACGATCAATGAGCAGTTCTTC. The full variable domain, completed using reference TRBV5-6 and TRBJ2-1, is DAGVTQSPTHLIKTRGQQVTLRCSPKSGHDTVSWYQQALGQGPQFIFQYYEEEERQRGNFPDRFSGHQFPNYSSELNVNALLLGDSALYLCASSLSLTINEQFFGPGTRLTVL.

This clonotype was counted between two and nine times. The chain couples TRBV5-4 to TRBJ2-4; possibly TRBD2 for D (7 bases). Germline CDR1 SGHNT, CDR2 YYREEE (reference sequence). The V gene lost 2 bases and the J gene lost 1 base, with 13 bases spanning the gap. This CDR3 is built from 16 residues. The CDR3 is CASSFGGAGAKNIQYF. The CDR3, as DNA: TGTGCCAGCAGCTTTGGGGGGGCAGGGGCCAAAAACATTCAGTACTTC.

J is TRBJ2-5 and V is TRBV4-2; tentative D call: TRBD1 (5 bases). Trimming removed 5 bases at V and 9 bases at J, with 25 bases between. Germline CDR1 and CDR2: LGHNA and YNFKEQ. The CDR3 covers 16 residues. CDR3 region: CASSLDPIRAAEAQYF. The CDR3 nucleotides are TGTGCCAGCAGCTTAGACCCCATCAGGGCCGCCGAGGCCCAGTACTTC.

The V gene is TRBV28, the J gene TRBJ2-3, with 10 positions matching TRBD2. The V gene end was trimmed by 3 bases and the J gene end by 2 bases; junction bases not matched to a gene: 5. Per germline, CDR1 MDHEN and CDR2 SYDVKM. The CDR3 has 16 residues. DNA of the CDR3: TGTGCCAGCAGTTTCCCTAGCGGGAGAACCACAGATACGCAGTATTTT. Its translation is CASSFPSGRTTDTQYF. Variable domain in full (rest from reference TRBV28 and TRBJ2-3): DVKVTQSSRYLVKRTGEKVFLECVQDMDHENMFWYRQDPGLGLRLIYFSYDVKMKEKGDIPEGYSVSREKKERFSLILESASTNQTSMYLCASSFPSGRTTDTQYFGPGTRLTVL.

The J gene is TRBJ2-3, the V gene TRBV19; 7 bases map to TRBD2. The CDR3 contains 15 residues. Germline trimming cut 5 bases from V and 2 bases from J; bases unmatched to any gene: 7. Germline V gene sequence: CDR1 LNHDA, CDR2 SQIVND (reference sequence). CDR3 DNA sequence: TGTGCCAGTAGTCCAACAGCGGGATCCACAGATACGCAGTATTTT. Its protein is CASSPTAGSTDTQYF.

The chain recombines TRBV24-1 with TRBJ2-1; D gene uncertain. Trimming left V 6 bases short and J 7 bases short, with 6 bases between. Germline CDR1 KGHDR, CDR2 SFDVKD. There are 11 residues in the CDR3. In DNA, the CDR3 is TGTGCCACCAGTCGGTGGAATGAGCAGTTCTTC. Translating it yields CATSRWNEQFF.

This chain links TRBV12-3 or TRBV12-4 with TRBJ1-5; maybe TRBD1 (6 bases). The CDR3 is 16 residues long. The germline V and J ends were trimmed by 2 bases and 2 bases, with 13 bases remaining between them. The CDR3 DNA follows: TGTGCCAGCAGTTTAAGGGGGGGGCTCGGCAATCAGCCCCAGCATTTT. This encodes CASSLRGGLGNQPQHF.

V usage is TRBV13 and J usage is TRBJ2-7; weak D call: TRBD2 (6 bases). Deletions cut 5 bases from V and 6 bases from J, with 14 bases between. This CDR3 has 13 amino acids. Germline assignment: CDR1 PRHDT and CDR2 FYEKMQ (reference sequence). The CDR3, as DNA: TGTGCCAGCAGCCCCGATGGAGGGGCCGAGCAGTACTTC. Protein sequence: CASSPDGGAEQYF.

V and J are TRBV20-1 and TRBJ2-3; 16 nucleotides agree with TRBD2. There are 19 residues in the CDR3. J gave up 2 bases and V 2 bases, and 10 bases lay outside the gene matches. Germline V CDR1 and CDR2: DFQATT, SNEGSKA (reference sequence). The CDR3 loop reads CSARTSGTSGRALTDTQYF. The CDR3 DNA reads as TGCAGTGCTAGAACTTCCGGGACTAGCGGGAGGGCCCTCACAGATACGCAGTATTTT.

Remarks on this clonotype: The junction and the germline gene differ at one end; a read error may be behind it. This chain links TRBV12-3 or TRBV12-4 with TRBJ2-1, with D hard to call. The CDR3 loop spans 13 amino acids. CDR3 residues: CARSLLGLNEQFF. As DNA, the CDR3 is TGTGCCAGGAGTTTACTTGGCCTCAATGAGCAGTTCTTC.

The chain carries TRBV29-1 and TRBJ2-2, with D possibly being TRBD1 (6 bases). Between the trimmed V and J ends, which lost 6 bases and 5 bases, there was a span of 19 bases. From germline, CDR1 is SQVTM and CDR2 ANQGSEA. This CDR3 spans 15 amino acids. CDR3 sequence reads: CSVSRTRGSTGELFF. CDR3 DNA sequence: TGCAGCGTCTCCCGGACAAGGGGGTCGACCGGGGAGCTGTTTTTT.

The chain uses TRBV7-2 and TRBJ2-7, with 7 positions matching TRBD2. The CDR3 totals 14 residues. CDR1 SGHTA and CDR2 FQGNSA come from the germline V gene. The J segment lost 5 bases and the V segment lost 4 bases, leaving 8 bases of the junction unmatched. The CDR3 region is CASSYPGLPNEQYF. Written as DNA, the CDR3 is TGTGCCAGCAGCTATCCGGGACTACCAAACGAGCAGTACTTC.

This clonotype has more than one count but fewer than ten. The genes are TRBV9 and TRBJ2-5; no definite D call. This CDR3 contains 15 residues. V lost 1 base to trimming and J lost 2 bases, with 12 bases between them. Germline V gene data show CDR1 as SGDLS and CDR2 as YYNGEE. CDR3 sequence: CASSVTPGRQETQYF. DNA of the CDR3: TGTGCCAGCAGCGTAACCCCGGGTCGACAAGAGACCCAGTACTTC.

This clonotype has only a few counts. The V call is TRBV20-1, the J call TRBJ2-1; 7 positions match TRBD1. Looked up from germline, CDR1 is DFQATT and CDR2 is SNEGSKA (reference sequence). Unmatched junction bases numbered 9, after V lost 5 bases and J lost 8 bases. This CDR3 comprises 13 residues. CDR3 residues: CSARDEGAYEQFF. The CDR3 DNA sequence: TGCAGTGCTCGTGATGAGGGGGCCTATGAGCAGTTCTTC.

This clonotype was seen more than once but under ten times. The CDR3 loop is CSARSSEGTRYQPQHF. In nucleotides, the CDR3 is TGCAGTGCTAGGTCTTCAGAAGGGACACGGTATCAGCCCCAGCATTTT. The J gene is TRBJ1-5, the V gene TRBV20-1, with D possibly matching TRBD1 (6 bases). The CDR3 runs 16 residues. Looked up from germline, CDR1 is DFQATT and CDR2 is SNEGSKA (reference sequence). Trimming removed 3 bases at V and 5 bases at J, with 20 bases between.

This clonotype showed up just a few times. This sequence joins TRBV9 and TRBJ1-1; 12 bases agree with TRBD1. Germline V CDR1 and CDR2: SGDLS, YYNGEE. The CDR3 has 16 residues. V lost 3 bases, J lost 3 bases, and 6 bases stayed unmatched. The CDR3: CASSGVGQGAHTEAFF. The CDR3 coding sequence is TGTGCCAGCAGCGGCGTGGGACAGGGGGCCCACACTGAAGCTTTCTTT.

This clonotype came up a few times. The CDR3 loop is CASSQGQGGVEKLFF. DNA for the CDR3: TGCGCCAGCAGCCAAGGACAGGGAGGGGTTGAAAAACTGTTTTTT. The rearrangement joins TRBV4-1 to TRBJ1-4; 7 bases match TRBD1. The CDR3 sequence is 15 residues long. Germline values: CDR1 MGHRA, CDR2 YSYEKL. The V gene end was trimmed by 1 base and the J gene end by 7 bases; junction bases not matched to a gene: 6.

The gene calls are TRBV24-1 and TRBJ2-1; 7 bases map to TRBD1. The CDR3 runs 14 residues. V shed 4 bases, J shed 9 bases, and the junction held 8 bases outside the gene matches. Germline lookup yields CDR1 KGHDR and CDR2 SFDVKD. This chain's CDR3 is CATSDPGQLGEQFF. CDR3 sequence (DNA): TGTGCCACCAGTGACCCGGGACAGTTGGGTGAGCAGTTCTTC.

The chain has TRBV9 and TRBJ1-2, with D unresolved. Trimming pared 0 bases from V and 2 bases from J, leaving 11 bases between. CDR3 length: 15 amino acids. CDR1 SGDLS and CDR2 YYNGEE come from the germline V gene. CDR3 sequence: CASSVDGSANYGYTF. Here the CDR3 DNA reads TGTGCCAGCAGCGTAGATGGGAGCGCAAACTATGGCTACACCTTC.

On this clonotype: A much larger clone lies a single base off, so this may be a read error. The chain has TRBV5-1 and TRBJ1-1; possible D gene TRBD1, 5 bases. CDR1 and CDR2 (germline): SGHRS, YFSETQ. V was trimmed by 4 bases and J by 6 bases, leaving 16 bases between them. This CDR3 comprises 14 residues. The CDR3 loop is CASSPQAGRAEAFF. CDR3 sequence (DNA): TGCGCCAGCAGCCCCCAGGCAGGGAGGGCTGAAGCTTTCTTT.